What follows are 9 T cell receptor beta chains derived from one specimen sequenced in a study of T cells after yellow fever vaccination. MiXCR, applied by TCRdb to the 5' RACE reads, yields one record per CDR3 protein. The sample contains hundreds of thousands of distinct CDR3 sequences, roughly 13% of which appear only once. The input for sequencing was PBMCs, taken on the day of the yellow fever booster vaccination. All receptors come from a man in his thirties or forties who received the YFV17D yellow fever vaccine.

This clonotype has ten or more counts. The genes are TRBV3-1 and TRBJ2-7; D gene ambiguous. This CDR3 spans 12 amino acids. Germline assignment: CDR1 LGHDT and CDR2 YNNKEL (reference sequence). V dropped 0 bases and J dropped 7 bases, with 7 bases sitting between them. The CDR3 region has the DNA TGTGCCAGCAGCCAAGAGTTTGGGGAGCAGTACTTC. Its translation is CASSQEFGEQYF.

The rearrangement links TRBV4-3 to TRBJ1-4; tentatively, D is TRBD1 (6 bases). This CDR3 region has 17 residues. In germline, CDR1 is LGHNA, CDR2 YSLEER. V lost 1 base to trimming and J lost 2 bases, with 14 bases between them. The CDR3 nucleotides are TGCGCCAGCAGCCAAGCCACGAACAGGGTGACTAATGAAAAACTGTTTTTT. It translates to CASSQATNRVTNEKLFF.

The CDR3: CASSLWFSGINNEQFF. The CDR3 nucleotides read TGTGCCAGCAGTTTATGGTTCAGCGGGATCAACAATGAGCAGTTCTTC. The chain couples TRBV28 to TRBJ2-1; 7 bases map to TRBD2. V gave up 0 bases and J gave up 5 bases; unmatched junction bases: 7. Germline V CDR1 and CDR2: MDHEN, SYDVKM. This CDR3 spans 16 amino acids. Complete variable domain (other parts from reference TRBV28 and TRBJ2-1): DVKVTQSSRYLVKRTGEKVFLECVQDMDHENMFWYRQDPGLGLRLIYFSYDVKMKEKGDIPEGYSVSREKKERFSLILESASTNQTSMYLCASSLWFSGINNEQFFGPGTRLTVL.

This clonotype appeared many times. The chain carries TRBV20-1 and TRBJ2-5; D not certain. The CDR3 runs 13 residues. Germline assignment: CDR1 DFQATT and CDR2 SNEGSKA (reference sequence). V was shortened by 3 bases and J by 5 bases, with 13 bases between the two germline ends. The DNA for the CDR3 is TGCAGTGCTAGCCGGGCCCCCGATGAGACCCAGTACTTC. Residues: CSASRAPDETQYF.

The chain uses TRBV7-9 and TRBJ2-1; 7 nucleotides align to TRBD1. V trimming: 3 bases; J trimming: 3 bases; junction bases outside the gene matches: 5. The CDR3 covers 15 residues. The V gene's germline CDR1 is SEHNR and CDR2 FQNEAQ (reference sequence). CDR3 residues: CASSFTGANYNEQFF. CDR3 in DNA: TGTGCCAGCAGCTTCACAGGGGCGAACTACAATGAGCAGTTCTTC.

Regarding this clonotype: A much larger clone differs from this one at a single base, so this may be a read error. V usage is TRBV7-9 and J usage is TRBJ2-3; D not certain. The CDR3 runs 14 residues. CDR1 and CDR2 from the germline V gene are SEHNR and FQNEAQ (reference sequence). The chain's CDR3 is CASTLWGSIDTQYF. CDR3 sequence (DNA): TGTGCCAGCACCTTATGGGGTAGCATAGATACGCAGTATTTT.

V usage is TRBV18 and J usage is TRBJ2-2; 7 positions match TRBD2. The CDR3 is 15 amino acids. Unmatched junction bases numbered 5, after V lost 6 bases and J lost 1 base. Looked up from germline, CDR1 is KGHSH and CDR2 is LQKENI. The CDR3, as DNA: TGTGCCAGCTCTGGGACTACCCAGAACACCGGGGAGCTGTTTTTT. Its protein is CASSGTTQNTGELFF.

This clonotype occurred a few times. The chain carries TRBV20-1 and TRBJ2-7; possible D gene TRBD2, 6 bases. Trimming removed 4 bases from V and 10 bases from J, with 17 bases in between. Germline values: CDR1 DFQATT, CDR2 SNEGSKA (reference sequence). The CDR3 extends over 12 amino acids. CDR3 in DNA: TGCAGTGCTAAAGGGACTCTCGTTGCCCAGTACTTC. It is translated as CSAKGTLVAQYF.

This clonotype was seen only a few times. This chain uses TRBV19 with TRBJ2-2; TRBD2 matches 8 bases. CDR3 length: 14 residues. The V segment lost 8 bases and the J segment 1 base; nucleotides outside the gene matches: 3. The germline V gene encodes CDR1 LNHDA and CDR2 SQIVND (reference sequence). As DNA, the CDR3 is TGTGCCAGTTCGGCGGGAGGGAACACCGGGGAGCTGTTTTTT. Protein: CASSAGGNTGELFF.